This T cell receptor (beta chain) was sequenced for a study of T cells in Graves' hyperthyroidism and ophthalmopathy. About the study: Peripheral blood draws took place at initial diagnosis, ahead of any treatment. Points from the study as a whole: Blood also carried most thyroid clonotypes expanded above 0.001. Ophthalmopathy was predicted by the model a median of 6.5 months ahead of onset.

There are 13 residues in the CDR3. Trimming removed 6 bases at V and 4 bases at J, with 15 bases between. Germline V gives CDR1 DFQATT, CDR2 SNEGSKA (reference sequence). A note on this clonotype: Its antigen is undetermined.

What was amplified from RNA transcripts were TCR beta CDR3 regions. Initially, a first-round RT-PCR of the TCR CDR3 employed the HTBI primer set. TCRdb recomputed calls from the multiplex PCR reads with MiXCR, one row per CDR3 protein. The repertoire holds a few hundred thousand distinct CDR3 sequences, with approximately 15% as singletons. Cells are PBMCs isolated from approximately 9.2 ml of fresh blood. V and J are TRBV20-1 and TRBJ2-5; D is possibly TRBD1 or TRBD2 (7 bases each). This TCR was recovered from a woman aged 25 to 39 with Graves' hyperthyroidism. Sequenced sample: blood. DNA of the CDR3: TGCAGTGCCCAGGGGGGACTATCAGAGACCCAGTACTTC. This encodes CSAQGGLSETQYF.